The 11 T cell receptor beta chains below come from one sample, sequenced in a study of cytomegalovirus exposure and HLA in healthy donors. The PCR contained 60 Vbeta and 13 Jbeta primers. Libraries were prepared by immunoSEQ multiplex PCR; TCRdb keeps only in-frame clonotypes and omits some of them. The sample shows approximately 110,000 clones, about 81% of them seen only once. The specimen was PBMCs. These receptors came from a man aged 30-40 years in good health and CMV-seronegative.

The rearrangement uses TRBV30 and TRBJ2-7; perhaps TRBD1 as D (6 bases). CDR1 is GTSNPN and CDR2 is SVGIG in the germline V gene (reference sequence). The V gene lost 0 bases and the J gene lost 1 base, with 10 bases spanning the gap. There are 14 residues in the CDR3. The CDR3 loop reads CAWSVGQGSYEQYF. For the CDR3, the DNA is TGTGCCTGGAGTGTAGGGCAGGGGTCCTACGAGCAGTACTTC. The whole variable domain, filled in from reference TRBV30 and TRBJ2-7, reads SQTIHQWPATLVQPVGSPLSLECTVEGTSNPNLYWYRQAAGRGLQLLFYSVGIGQISSEVPQNLSASRPQDRQFILSSKKLLLSDSGFYLCAWSVGQGSYEQYFGPGTRLTVT.

The chain links TRBV5-4 to TRBJ1-1; D uncertain. CDR1 and CDR2 from the germline V gene are SGHNT and YYREEE (reference sequence). Trimming cost V 5 bases and J 4 bases, with 12 bases left between them. The CDR3 loop spans 13 amino acids. CDR3 protein: CASSLQRGTEAFF. Here the CDR3 DNA reads TGTGCCAGCAGTTTACAACGGGGCACTGAAGCTTTCTTT.

The rearrangement links TRBV5-1 to TRBJ2-5, with D hard to call. The CDR3 runs 13 residues. V lost 0 bases and J lost 8, with 11 bases in between. CDR1 and CDR2 from the germline V gene are SGHRS and YFSETQ. CDR3 protein: CASSLANEQTQYF. The CDR3 region has the DNA TGCGCCAGCAGCTTGGCCAACGAGCAAACCCAGTACTTC. Together with reference TRBV5-1 and TRBJ2-5, the CDR3 gives the full variable domain: KAGVTQTPRYLIKTRGQQVTLSCSPISGHRSVSWYQQTPGQGLQFLFEYFSETQRNKGNFPGRFSGRQFSNSRSEMNVSTLELGDSALYLCASSLANEQTQYFGPGTRLLVL.

V and J are TRBV19 and TRBJ1-5; 10 nucleotides line up with TRBD1. V trimming: 5 bases; J trimming: 5 bases; junction bases outside the gene matches: 9. The germline CDR1 and CDR2 sequences are LNHDA and SQIVND (reference sequence). The CDR3 spans 16 residues. The CDR3 protein is CASSSGPGTGDQPQHF. CDR3 sequence (DNA): TGTGCCAGTAGTTCCGGTCCCGGGACAGGGGATCAGCCCCAGCATTTT.

This clone occurred once. This chain connects TRBV19 to TRBJ2-3; 12 bases agree with TRBD2. Germline lookup yields CDR1 LNHDA and CDR2 SQIVND (reference sequence). With 5 bases clipped from V and 4 bases from J, the junction kept 1 base outside the gene matches. This CDR3 has 14 amino acids. CDR3 DNA: TGTGCCAGTAGTCCTAGCGGGGGGGCAGATACGCAGTATTTT. It encodes CASSPSGGADTQYF.

The V and J genes are TRBV14 and TRBJ1-1, with 10 positions matching TRBD1. Germline CDR1 and CDR2: SGHDN and FVKESK. The CDR3 consists of 13 residues. Trimming took 6 bases from V and 6 from J; bases not matched to a gene: 4. The CDR3 nucleotides read TGTGCCAGCAGGGGACAGGGGTTACCTGAAGCTTTCTTT. Translated: CASRGQGLPEAFF.

The chain carries TRBV14 and TRBJ1-2, with D unresolved. The CDR3 contains 13 residues. Germline V CDR1 and CDR2: SGHDN, FVKESK. Trimming stripped 4 bases from V and 4 bases from J, with 10 bases between. The CDR3 sequence: CASSPTGFYGYTF. The CDR3 DNA reads as TGTGCCAGCAGCCCCACGGGTTTCTATGGCTACACCTTC.

This chain uses TRBV2 with TRBJ2-7; TRBD2 aligns across 11 bases. There are 18 residues in the CDR3. With 0 bases clipped from V and 2 bases from J, the junction kept 9 bases outside the gene matches. The germline CDR1 and CDR2 sequences are SNHLY and FYNNEI. The CDR3 region is CASSEALILAGGAYEQYF. CDR3 DNA sequence: TGTGCCAGCAGTGAAGCGCTTATCCTAGCGGGGGGAGCCTACGAGCAGTACTTC.

V usage is TRBV19 and J usage is TRBJ2-3; possible D gene TRBD1, 5 bases. There are 17 residues in the CDR3. CDR1 LNHDA and CDR2 SQIVND come from the germline V gene (reference sequence). The V end was cut by 2 bases, the J end by 3 bases, with 18 bases between. CDR3 residues: CASSIRGRGNGTDTQYF. The CDR3 DNA is TGTGCCAGTAGTATAAGGGGTAGGGGAAATGGTACAGATACGCAGTATTTT.

The gene calls are TRBV7-2 and TRBJ1-1; TRBD1 agrees at 7 bases. V trimming: 4 bases; J trimming: 6 bases; junction bases outside the gene matches: 8. Germline V gives CDR1 SGHTA, CDR2 FQGNSA. This CDR3 has 14 amino acids. The CDR3: CASSSQGGSAEAFF. In nucleotides, the CDR3 is TGTGCCAGCAGCTCCCAGGGGGGTTCTGCTGAAGCTTTCTTT.

The genes are TRBV6-5 and TRBJ2-2; 7 bases fit TRBD2. J gave up 4 bases and V 3 bases, and 2 bases lay outside the gene matches. This CDR3 comprises 14 residues. CDR1 MNHEY and CDR2 SVGAGI come from the germline V gene. The CDR3, as DNA: TGTGCCAGCAGTTATACGGGGGGCACCGGGGAGCTGTTTTTT. The encoded protein is CASSYTGGTGELFF.